The present T cell receptor (beta chain) was sequenced within a study of T cells in Graves' hyperthyroidism and ophthalmopathy (dated by TCRdb to the late 2010s). Concerning the study at large: Peripheral blood samples were taken at initial diagnosis, before any treatment was given. Following sampling, methimazole starting at 30 mg daily was given to hyperthyroidism patients, and high-dose intravenous methylprednisolone was given to ophthalmopathy patients. In roughly six Graves' hyperthyroidism patients, the study also compared T-cell repertoires from thyroid tissue with T-cell repertoires from blood. For training and testing, the 110 or so patients in the discovery cohort were randomly divided in a 7:3 ratio. To identify distinguishing TCR V-J signatures, a discovery cohort of 100 or so patients was used, comprising 43 with Graves' ophthalmopathy and under 60 with stable Graves' hyperthyroidism. Whether ophthalmopathy could be predicted prospectively was tested in an independent validation cohort made up of roughly 19 hyperthyroidism patients plus 17 patients who later progressed to ophthalmopathy. According to the paper, TCR Vbeta CDR3 sequencing was carried out on around 140 peripheral blood samples, which came from some 41 ophthalmopathy, some 73 hyperthyroidism and approximately 17 progressor patients.

The paper's findings and limits, for the study overall: During validation, the model predicted progression to ophthalmopathy a median of approximately six months ahead of onset, with around 71% sensitivity and around 72% specificity. Ophthalmopathy was separated from stable hyperthyroidism by a 13 V-J signature model, with approximately 90% sensitivity and roughly 84% specificity obtained in cross-validation and 80%/75% obtained in testing. No statistical method was used to set the sample size in advance, and investigators knew the group allocation. Most expanded thyroid clonotypes (frequency above 0.001) were also detected in blood, suggesting blood repertoires may reflect thyroid immune responses.

The TCR beta CDR3 regions were amplified from RNA transcripts. The TCR CDR3 was subjected to a first round of RT-PCR using the HTBI primer set and the Qiagen OneStep RT-PCR kit. The libraries were constructed in a second round of multiplex PCR and then size-selected and purified. Sequencing of the libraries was done on an Illumina HiSeq2000 using paired-end 100 bp reads. The published analysis was carried out like this. SOAPnuke was used to process the raw data, throwing out any read that contained adapters or uncalled bases, had a mean Phred below 15, or lacked an exact constant-primer or identifier match. COPE v1.2.5 was used to merge the high-quality paired reads, and each unique nucleotide sequence was defined as a clonotype. Clonotypes were aligned to IMGT TRBV, TRBD and TRBJ reference segments using MiTCR v1.1. Only V-J combinations with frequency above 0.0001, covering approximately 99% of repertoires, were analysed. The TCS score was defined as the ratio of F50 (clonal expansion) to E x V (chaos), calculated using BLOSUM62-based TCRdist between CDR3 peptides within each V-J. Welch's t-statistics and random forest reduced 500 to 650 V-J features to some 14, which were used in a naive Bayes classifier (R e1071). The public reads were quality trimmed at Q25 with fastp and then assembled into clones with MiXCR by TCRdb, keeping productive beta chains. For every CDR3 protein sequence, its rows merge into one entry that carries the most common genes and DNA. TCRdb, not the authors, supplied the V and J calls. The sample data list a few hundred thousand distinct CDR3 sequences, and 15% to 18% of these were observed just once. 28% of the sample rests with the top ten.

Hyperthyroidism patients were newly diagnosed, with disease duration under 2 months, and aged 18 to 65 years. Patients with uncontrolled infections, other autoimmune diseases, pregnancy or lactation were excluded. Diagnoses relied on clinical symptoms, serum thyroxine and TRAb, thyroid ultrasound and orbital computed tomography. Blood from progressor patients was collected at the time of first diagnosis with hyperthyroidism, before any ophthalmopathy symptoms had appeared. Ficoll-Paque density gradient centrifugation was used to isolate PBMCs from under 11 ml of fresh peripheral blood. Progressor patients were first diagnosed with Graves' hyperthyroidism and then developed ophthalmopathy during follow-up. Total RNA was extracted with Trizol reagent, and quality was checked on an Agilent 2100 Bioanalyzer. This clonotype showed up just a few times. Its antigen has not been determined. No qualities accompany the bases; no much larger clone lies one base away.

V ends up 8 bases short and J 7 bases short, with an unmatched junction base count of 14. From the cysteine through the phenylalanine, the CDR3 covers 16 amino acids. Only the CDR3 portion is preserved as DNA: 48 bases, with reading frame beginning at the first base. The germline V gene encodes CDR1 KGHSH and CDR2 LQKENI. The specimen sequenced was blood. The rearranged chain carries TRBV18 and TRBJ2-7; 13 of the junction bases match TRBD2. This TCR derives from a woman aged 18-30 years with Graves' hyperthyroidism that later progressed to Graves' ophthalmopathy. The DNA reads as follows: TGTGCCAGCAGCCTTCCCGGGACTAGCGGGATGAGGGAGCAGTACTTC. This encodes CASSLPGTSGMREQYF.